The clone carrying this TCR beta chain appeared a few times. Its antigen is unidentified. The data stem from a study of regulatory T cells in long-lasting Graves disease. There are 15 residues in the CDR3. Germline V CDR1 and CDR2: SGDLS, YYNGEE. Trimming cost V 2 bases and J 2 bases; bases outside gene matches: 2. Study observations and caveats: Persistent patients shared more public clonotypes (under 3,000) than newly diagnosed patients (about 940). Small numbers of samples may have cut accuracy.

As for time point: newly diagnosed GD, antithyroid drugs for less than 3 months. Extracted PBMC RNA gave rise to the TCR library. Libraries of TCR beta came from iRepertoire HTBI primers plus Arm-PCR of CDR3 regions. TCRdb passed the multiplex PCR reads through MiXCR, listing each CDR3 protein once. The table lists roughly 610,000 distinct CDR3 sequences, 15% to 20% of them singletons. Another study also made use of these data, one on T cells in Graves' hyperthyroidism and ophthalmopathy. From that report: Patients were excluded for uncontrolled infection, other autoimmune disease, pregnancy or lactation.

This sequence originates from a woman aged 30 to 39 with Graves disease. This sequence joins TRBV9 and TRBJ2-3, with TRBD1 identical over 10 bases. The sample here was peripheral blood mononuclear cells (PBMCs), taken at new diagnosis, from a patient treated with antithyroid drugs. The CDR3 DNA is TGTGCCAGCAGCGTCGGACAGGGGGTCACAGATACGCAGTATTTT. Amino acid sequence: CASSVGQGVTDTQYF.